This T cell receptor beta chain was found in a study of cytomegalovirus exposure and HLA in healthy donors (dated by TCRdb to 2016 to 2017). For the wider study: An earlier analysis of about 560 of the donors reported roughly 300 Gb of sequence data and 95 million to 140 million unique TCR beta sequences obtained from about 170 million T cells. An early release covering around 630 HLA-typed donors comprised 300 to 350 gigabases of sequencing data and tens of millions of unique TCR sequences. Of the roughly 400 genotyped donors, approximately 81% were placed in the genetic ancestry cluster associated with self-reported Caucasian donors. The study aimed to test whether signatures of past pathogen exposure could be identified by cataloging public T cell receptors. Using immunosequencing, the study profiled T cell repertoires from fewer than 700 subjects and related those repertoires to cytomegalovirus serostatus. A separate validation cohort of roughly 120 different subjects was used in addition to the roughly 640-subject first cohort. High-throughput TCR immunosequencing, statistical association of individual TCRs with disease status, and machine learning were combined to predict cytomegalovirus infection status. A later analysis re-analyzed previously published TCR beta repertoires from approximately 670 donors and added high-resolution HLA genotyping to study TCR occurrence patterns. The later analysis used no new phenotypic data to find candidate immune exposures, relying instead on TCR beta sequences and their occurrence across donors. In an earlier analysis of roughly 580 of the donors, high-throughput TCR beta sequencing was used to judge whether each TCR beta V gene segment behaved as functional or pseudogenic. Donor age, sex, ethnicity and CMV serostatus were compiled alongside the repertoire data. A later genetic analysis used genome-wide SNP genotypes for about 60% of the roughly 700 donors, treating that subset as a discovery cohort. Every discovery cohort repertoire had been produced on one sequencing platform. HLA typing included class I and class II loci at four-digit resolution. The number of typed donors differed by locus: 629-630 for A, B, C, DRB1 and DQB1; 500 to 550 for DQA1; 606 for DPA1; and about 450 for DPB1. Five DR-DQ haplotypes were handled as single units for association and clustering because linkage in the cohort was strong. Across 300 to 500 genotyped donors of the cohort, an average of approximately 240,000 unique TCR beta nucleotide sequences per donor were sequenced, and 15% to 20% of those sequences were non-productive.

The cohort consisted of hundreds of healthy bone marrow donors. All cohort members were sampled while nominally healthy, although unrecorded immune exposures were likely present. The donor was CMV seronegative and belonged to the group of 350 to 400 seronegative cohort members. Each donor provided a peripheral blood sample, and peripheral blood mononuclear cells were used for TCR beta sequencing. Genomic DNA extraction from the blood cell samples was performed with the Qiagen DNeasy Blood Extraction Kit. V was cut back by 10 bases and J by 5 bases, leaving a gap of 14 bases between them. The CDR3, from cysteine to phenylalanine, totals 12 residues. Only CDR3 DNA remains: 36 bases, in frame from the first base. The germline V gene gives CDR1 as MDHEN and CDR2 as SYDVKM. General conclusions and limits of the study: In a later analysis, several top co-occurrence clusters were reported to appear linked to parvovirus B19, influenza, CMV and Epstein-Barr virus. Broadly in line with IMGT annotations, most TCR beta V segments showed up in productive rearrangements about 90% or about 30% of the time in an earlier analysis of roughly 590 of the donors. When HLA alleles, especially DR and DQ, strongly co-occurred, TCR associations were difficult to assign to individual alleles. Across donors, most TCR sequences were observed very rarely, whereas some public TCRs were present in many individuals. The earlier analysis of 587 of the donors excluded roughly 16 rarely observed V segments, including chromosome 9 orphons, because counts were too low. Cytomegalovirus status was reported to be diagnosed by the classifier with high specificity and sensitivity in both the original and validation cohorts. A few of the identified cytomegalovirus-associated TCR beta chains were confirmed in vitro to be specific for cytomegalovirus antigens. A further reported finding was that TCR beta sequences accurately predicted the HLA-A and HLA-B alleles for most subjects in the first cohort. At a false discovery rate of 0.05, a later analysis linked some 17,000 TCR beta sequences to specific HLA alleles. HLA typing was unavailable for some donors at each locus, so association tests used only the typed subset. Presence/absence analyses assumed roughly uniform sequencing depth across donors, an assumption that may not hold. CMV serostatus was the only immune exposure information available for the cohort. An association between a missense DCLRE1C variant and V-gene and J-gene trimming of TCR beta chains was found in a later genetic analysis and replicated in an independent cohort. According to the authors, the approach could potentially be generalized to other disease states and immunological phenotypes. Only TCR beta chains were sequenced in this cohort, and the absence of alpha or paired-chain data limited detectable features. A cluster of highly shared sequence variants was judged likely to represent a technical artifact of the sequencing pipeline. A later analysis found that TCR association rates varied across HLA loci, with DRB1 alleles showing the most associated TCRs and HLA-C alleles the fewest. Correlated functional status among segregating V segments might reflect linkage disequilibrium, but an unknown experimental factor could not be ruled out. In a later analysis, HLA-associated TCR beta chains were found to be more clonally expanded and to have lower generation probabilities than equally common non-associated chains. In the study, around 150 TCR beta chains were listed as associated with cytomegalovirus. The 87-base-pair reads could not distinguish some IMGT-functional V segments, including TRBV6-2 and TRBV6-3, so those segments were excluded. In a later analysis, most CMV-associated TCR beta chains were found to appear HLA-restricted, with HLA associations seemingly driven largely by CMV exposure. In a later genetic analysis, fewer N-insertions in productive TCRs were reported among donors in an Asian-associated ancestry cluster than the approximately 710-donor mean.

The library came from the immunoSEQ multiplex PCR assay. The multiplex PCR relied on a mix of 60 forward primers for TCR Vbeta segments and 13 reverse primers for TCR Jbeta segments. A multiplex PCR assay on genomic DNA amplified the CDR3 region of rearranged TCR beta genes. Amplified TCR beta libraries were sequenced as 87-base-pair reads on the Illumina HiSeq System. The study's own analysis went as follows. A later analysis counted 75 million to 100 million unique TCR beta chains across the 500 to 850 repertoires, and some 11 million of these chains were shared by at least two donors. Raw reads were error-corrected and collapsed into unique sequences with a nearest-neighbor algorithm that merged closely related sequences to remove PCR and sequencing errors. CDR3 sequences were aligned to IMGT reference sequences to assign V, D and J gene segments. For a sequence to be retained, a match of at least six nucleotides was required to both a V gene segment and a J gene segment. A rearrangement was called productive if the CDR3 had no stop codons and remained in frame with V and J, and every other rearrangement was called non-productive. Following IMGT convention, CDR3 was defined as the stretch from the second conserved V-encoded cysteine to the conserved J-encoded phenylalanine. The earlier analysis of some 600 of the donors excluded sequences that lacked an unambiguous match to a single V gene segment. An earlier analysis of some 610 of the donors called V segments functional above 56.7% productive rearrangements and segregating when the between-donor standard deviation exceeded 5%. To diagnose cytomegalovirus status from the catalog of TCR beta chain sequences, a statistical classification framework was built. In a later analysis, TCR nucleotide sequences were compared against IMGT/GENE-DB human TR gene sequences so that V and J genes could be assigned. Using the TCRdist pipeline, a later analysis assigned CDR3 sequences along with most-parsimonious VDJ recombination scenarios. A later analysis defined each TCR beta chain by its CDR3 amino acid sequence plus V-gene family, and excluded reads lacking a unique V-gene family. As a way to deal with suspected cross-contamination and a sequencing artifact, a later analysis dropped over 550 nucleotide sequences that were highly shared and had low generation probability. For each public chain, a later analysis derived a clonal expansion index from normalized ranks of inferred template counts within each repertoire. Generation probabilities in a later analysis came from a VDJ recombination model fitted to out-of-frame rearrangements, and those results were checked against IGoR. In a later analysis, hypergeometric tests were used to score TCR-TCR, TCR-HLA and TCR-CMV co-occurrence, with a repertoire-size bias correction applied to TCR pairs. A later analysis estimated false discovery rates by permuting HLA or CMV assignments 20 times. A later analysis grouped co-occurring TCRs with DBSCAN, adding TCRdist sequence similarity when clustering within HLA-allele-positive subsets. For co-occurrence clustering, repertoires with fewer than 30,000 or more than 120,000 public chains were excluded, along with five repertoires with anomalous nucleotide sharing. Not all clones reach the TCRdb copy of this immuneACCESS table, which keeps in-frame sequences only. Checked studies attribute under half of the gap to unresolved V genes and leave the rest unexplained. V and J calls and clone size follow that table, whereas D and trimming were derived from the DNA. The sample table contains tens of thousands of clones; only one count was recorded for roughly 78% of them. About 4.5% of the sample is held by the ten biggest clonotypes.

About this clone: It lacks a known antigen. Base-call qualities are not available, and no considerably larger clone is one nucleotide away.

Recombination linked TRBV28 to TRBJ2-5; TRBD2 is possibly the D segment (7 matching bases). Sequencing was carried out using PBMCs. This clonotype was obtained from a woman in her thirties in good health and CMV-seronegative. The DNA sequence is given as TGTGCCACCTCAAGGGGGGGGGAGACCCAGTACTTC. It specifies CATSRGGETQYF.